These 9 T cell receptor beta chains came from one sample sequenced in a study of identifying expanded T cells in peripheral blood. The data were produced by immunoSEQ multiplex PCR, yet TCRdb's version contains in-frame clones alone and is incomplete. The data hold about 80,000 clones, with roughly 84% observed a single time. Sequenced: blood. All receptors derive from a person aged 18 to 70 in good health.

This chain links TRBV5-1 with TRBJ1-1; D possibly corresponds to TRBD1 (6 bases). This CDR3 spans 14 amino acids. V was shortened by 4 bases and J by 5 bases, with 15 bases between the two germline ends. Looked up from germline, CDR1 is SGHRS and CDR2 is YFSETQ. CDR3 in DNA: TGCGCCAGCAGCCCGACAGGTTACGTTACTGAAGCTTTCTTT. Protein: CASSPTGYVTEAFF.

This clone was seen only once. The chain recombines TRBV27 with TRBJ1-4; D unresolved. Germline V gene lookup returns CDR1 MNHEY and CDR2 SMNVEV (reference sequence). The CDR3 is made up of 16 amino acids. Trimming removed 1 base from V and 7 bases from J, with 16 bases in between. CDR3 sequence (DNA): TGTGCCAGCAGTTTATACGCCCTGGACCCCAGTGAAAAACTGTTTTTT. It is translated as CASSLYALDPSEKLFF. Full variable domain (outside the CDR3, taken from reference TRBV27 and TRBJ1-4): EAQVTQNPRYLITVTGKKLTVTCSQNMNHEYMSWYRQDPGLGLRQIYYSMNVEVTDKGDVPEGYKVSRKEKRNFPLILESPSPNQTSLYFCASSLYALDPSEKLFFGSGTQLSVL.

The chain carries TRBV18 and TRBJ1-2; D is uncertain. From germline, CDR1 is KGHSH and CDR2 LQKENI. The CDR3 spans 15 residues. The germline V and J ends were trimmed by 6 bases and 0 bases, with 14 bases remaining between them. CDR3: CASSPGREANYGYTF. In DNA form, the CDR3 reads TGTGCCAGCTCTCCCGGACGGGAGGCTAACTATGGCTACACCTTC.

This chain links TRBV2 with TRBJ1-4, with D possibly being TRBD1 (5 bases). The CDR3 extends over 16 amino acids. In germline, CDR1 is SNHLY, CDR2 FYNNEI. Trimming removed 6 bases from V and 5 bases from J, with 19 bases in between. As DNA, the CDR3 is TGTGCCAGCAGCGCGCCCCCCGGGACGGCCAATGAAAAACTGTTTTTT. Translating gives CASSAPPGTANEKLFF.

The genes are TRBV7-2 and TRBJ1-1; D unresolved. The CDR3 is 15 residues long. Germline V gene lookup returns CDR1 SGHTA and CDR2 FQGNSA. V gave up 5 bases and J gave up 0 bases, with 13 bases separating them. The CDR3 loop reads CASSLESRVNTEAFF. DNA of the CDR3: TGTGCCAGCAGCCTTGAGTCAAGGGTGAACACTGAAGCTTTCTTT.

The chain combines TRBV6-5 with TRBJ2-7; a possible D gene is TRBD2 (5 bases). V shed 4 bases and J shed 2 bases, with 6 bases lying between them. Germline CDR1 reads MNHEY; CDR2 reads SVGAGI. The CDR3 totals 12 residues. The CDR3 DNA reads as TGTGCCAGCAGTTCGGGGACCTACGAGCAGTACTTC. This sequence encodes CASSSGTYEQYF.

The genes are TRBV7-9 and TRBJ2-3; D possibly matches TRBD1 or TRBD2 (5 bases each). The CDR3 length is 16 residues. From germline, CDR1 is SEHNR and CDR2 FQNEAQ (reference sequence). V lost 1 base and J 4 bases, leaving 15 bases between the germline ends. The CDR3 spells CASSLGDLDVPDTQYF. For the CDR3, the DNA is TGTGCCAGCAGCTTAGGGGACCTCGATGTACCAGATACGCAGTATTTT.

For the CDR3, the DNA is TGCGCCAGCAGCCAGCGGACTGAGGAGACCCAGTACTTC. Translated, it gives CASSQRTEETQYF. J is TRBJ2-5 and V is TRBV4-3; D might be TRBD2 (5 bases). The CDR3 length is 13 residues. V gave up 3 bases and J gave up 5 bases, with 10 bases separating them. Germline assignment: CDR1 LGHNA and CDR2 YSLEER.

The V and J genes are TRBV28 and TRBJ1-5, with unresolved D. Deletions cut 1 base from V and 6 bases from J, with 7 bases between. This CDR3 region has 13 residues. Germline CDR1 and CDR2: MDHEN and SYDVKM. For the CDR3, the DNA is TGTGCCAGCAGTTTATCTCAATCTCAGCCCCAGCATTTT. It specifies CASSLSQSQPQHF.